Following are 23 T cell receptor beta chains from one sample sequenced in a study of T cells in Graves' hyperthyroidism and ophthalmopathy. Amplification of TCR beta CDR3 regions was performed using RNA transcripts as template. In the first-round RT-PCR of the TCR CDR3, the HTBI primer set was used. One entry per CDR3 protein, called by TCRdb with MiXCR from the multiplex PCR reads. The table lists fewer than 750,000 distinct CDR3 sequences, about 14% of them singletons, with roughly an eighth in the top ten. Sequencing was carried out using blood. The receptors originated from a woman aged 45 to 65 with Graves' ophthalmopathy.

This clonotype was counted at least ten times. The chain combines TRBV20-1 with TRBJ2-1; 8 nucleotides match TRBD2. Germline CDR1 and CDR2: DFQATT and SNEGSKA (reference sequence). The CDR3 spans 13 residues. The V gene end was trimmed by 4 bases and the J gene end by 10 bases; junction bases not matched to a gene: 9. CDR3 nucleotides: TGCAGTGCTACCGGGACTAGACGGGGGGAGCAGTTCTTC. It specifies CSATGTRRGEQFF.

Ten or more counts support this clonotype. The chain combines TRBV28 with TRBJ1-6; 10 bases are a match to TRBD1. Losses at the gene ends were 6 bases for V and 6 bases for J; bases not matched to a gene: 8. The CDR3 loop spans 16 amino acids. Per germline, CDR1 MDHEN and CDR2 SYDVKM. This chain's CDR3 is CASSSGQGGGNSPLHF. As DNA, the CDR3 is TGTGCCAGCAGCTCCGGACAGGGGGGAGGTAATTCACCCCTCCACTTT.

This clonotype was recorded many times. The chain recombines TRBV11-2 with TRBJ2-2; no clear D. The V gene's germline CDR1 is SGHAT and CDR2 FQNNGV. The CDR3 is 15 amino acids. Trimming stripped 3 bases from V and 0 bases from J, with 8 bases between. For the CDR3, the DNA is TGTGCCAGCAGCTTCGGGCCGGCGAACACCGGGGAGCTGTTTTTT. Translating gives CASSFGPANTGELFF.

Ten or more counts support this clonotype. J is TRBJ2-7 and V is TRBV12-3 or TRBV12-4, with no clear D. The germline V and J ends were trimmed by 3 bases and 3 bases, with 6 bases remaining between them. CDR3 length equals 12 residues. The CDR3 is CASSFAGYEQYF. CDR3 coding DNA: TGTGCCAGCAGTTTTGCCGGCTACGAGCAGTACTTC.

The sample holds a few counts of this clonotype. The chain uses TRBV29-1 and TRBJ1-2; TRBD1 agrees at 8 bases. The CDR3 is 13 amino acids. V shed 4 bases and J 3 bases; nucleotides not matched to a gene: 4. CDR1 and CDR2 from the germline V gene are SQVTM and ANQGSEA. The CDR3 nucleotides are TGCAGCGTTGGTCTGGGACAGGACTATGGCTACACCTTC. This sequence encodes CSVGLGQDYGYTF.

Written as DNA, the CDR3 is TGTGCCAGCAGCTTAATGGGGGCGAACGAGCAGTACTTC. Amino acids: CASSLMGANEQYF. The chain has TRBV7-3 and TRBJ2-7, with D possibly being TRBD1 (6 bases). The V end was cut by 1 base, the J end by 5 bases, with 9 bases between. Germline V gives CDR1 SGHTA, CDR2 FQGTGA. This CDR3 is built from 13 residues.

This chain uses TRBV12-3 or TRBV12-4 with TRBJ2-3; D remains unclear. This CDR3 spans 11 amino acids. V lost 7 bases and J 8 bases, leaving 10 bases between the germline ends. The CDR3 protein is CASKWVSTQYF. In DNA, the CDR3 is TGTGCCAGCAAGTGGGTATCTACGCAGTATTTT.

A remark on this clonotype: Being one base from a much bigger clone, this may be a read error. CDR3: CASSLSGQIGHEQYF. The CDR3 nucleotides read TGTGCCAGCAGTTTATCGGGCCAGATTGGCCACGAGCAGTACTTC. The chain couples TRBV27 to TRBJ2-7; D not certain. V was shortened by 0 bases and J by 5 bases, with 14 bases between the two germline ends. Germline V gene sequence: CDR1 MNHEY, CDR2 SMNVEV (reference sequence). The CDR3 loop spans 15 amino acids.

This clonotype was found many times. The chain couples TRBV30 to TRBJ2-1; D is possibly TRBD2 (5 bases). This CDR3 contains 13 residues. Germline V gene sequence: CDR1 GTSNPN, CDR2 SVGIG (reference sequence). Trimming took 0 bases from V and 9 from J, leaving 12 bases between them. The DNA of the CDR3 is TGTGCCTGGAGTGTAACCGGACTTTCTGAGCAGTTCTTC. It yields the protein CAWSVTGLSEQFF.

This clonotype was seen many times. V is TRBV28 and J is TRBJ1-1, with D tentatively TRBD1 (5 bases). This CDR3 spans 13 amino acids. Trimming shortened V by 4 bases and J by 5 bases, and 11 bases separated the two germline ends. The germline V gene has CDR1 MDHEN and CDR2 SYDVKM. DNA of the CDR3: TGTGCCAGCAGTTCGGGGCGGGCTACTGAAGCTTTCTTT. Amino acids: CASSSGRATEAFF.

This clonotype was recorded at least ten times. The chain recombines TRBV20-1 with TRBJ2-3; 7 positions match TRBD2. CDR3 length: 14 amino acids. V lost 5 bases and J lost 7; bases outside the gene matches: 12. From germline, CDR1 is DFQATT and CDR2 SNEGSKA (reference sequence). This CDR3 reads CSAPFTSSGNTQYF. The CDR3, as DNA: TGCAGTGCTCCCTTTACCTCTAGCGGAAATACGCAGTATTTT.

This clonotype was seen a handful of times. Here the CDR3 reads CSVSLRDPSYEQYF. Here the CDR3 DNA reads TGCAGCGTATCCCTACGGGACCCTTCCTACGAGCAGTACTTC. The chain has TRBV29-1 and TRBJ2-7; D tentatively fits TRBD1 or TRBD2 (5 bases each). This CDR3 has 14 residues. V was trimmed by 6 bases and J by 1 base, leaving 16 bases between them. CDR1 is SQVTM, CDR2 ANQGSEA, per germline.

This chain connects TRBV12-5 to TRBJ2-1, with D maybe TRBD1 (6 bases). V gave up 6 bases and J gave up 2 bases, with 11 bases separating them. The CDR3 consists of 14 residues. CDR1 is LGHNT and CDR2 is FRNRAP in the germline V gene. The CDR3 loop reads CASGVGGAYNEQFF. The CDR3 region has the DNA TGTGCTAGTGGCGTAGGGGGAGCCTACAATGAGCAGTTCTTC.

This clonotype showed up many times. The chain is built from TRBV7-9 and TRBJ2-1; 8 nucleotides match TRBD1. Germline lookup yields CDR1 SEHNR and CDR2 FQNEAQ (reference sequence). The CDR3 covers 14 residues. Trimming took 5 bases from V and 3 from J; bases not matched to a gene: 3. CDR3 sequence: CASSRQGYYNEQFF. The CDR3 bases are TGTGCCAGCAGCCGACAGGGGTACTACAATGAGCAGTTCTTC.

In its sample, this clonotype was seen many times. V and J are TRBV2 and TRBJ2-1; TRBD2 matches at 14 bases. Germline CDR1 is SNHLY and CDR2 is FYNNEI. Trimming cost V 3 bases and J 8 bases; bases outside gene matches: 6. The CDR3 totals 16 residues. The CDR3 is CASSEGLAGEGDEQFF. The CDR3 DNA reads TGTGCCAGCAGTGAGGGACTAGCGGGAGAAGGAGATGAGCAGTTCTTC. Based on the CDR3 plus reference TRBV2 and TRBJ2-1, the full variable domain is EPEVTQTPSHQVTQMGQEVILRCVPISNHLYFYWYRQILGQKVEFLVSFYNNEISEKSEIFDDQFSVERPDGSNFTLKIRSTKLEDSAMYFCASSEGLAGEGDEQFFGPGTRLTVL.

This clonotype has only a few counts. This sequence joins TRBV19 and TRBJ1-2; D may be TRBD1 (6 bases). Germline V CDR1 and CDR2: LNHDA, SQIVND (reference sequence). The CDR3 extends over 13 amino acids. Trimming shortened V by 4 bases and J by 7 bases, and 13 bases separated the two germline ends. The chain's CDR3 is CASSKKGGTGYTF. The DNA for the CDR3 is TGTGCCAGTAGTAAGAAGGGGGGCACTGGCTACACCTTC.

The chain uses TRBV7-3 and TRBJ2-3; 12 bases match TRBD2. The junction had 15 bases not matched to a gene; V was cut back by 5 bases and J by 3 bases. Germline values: CDR1 SGHTA, CDR2 FQGTGA. The CDR3 consists of 19 residues. CDR3 amino acids: CASSKERLAGGVRTDTQYF. DNA of the CDR3: TGTGCCAGCAGCAAAGAGCGGCTAGCGGGAGGGGTGCGTACAGATACGCAGTATTTT.

At least ten counts were recorded for this clonotype. V usage is TRBV4-3 and J usage is TRBJ2-5, with D hard to call. The CDR3 loop spans 13 amino acids. CDR1 and CDR2 from the germline V gene are LGHNA and YSLEER. Trimming pared 1 base from V and 1 base from J, leaving 4 bases between. The CDR3 is CASSQGIQETQYF. DNA of the CDR3: TGCGCCAGCAGCCAAGGTATCCAAGAGACCCAGTACTTC.

V and J are TRBV9 and TRBJ2-7; D is unresolved. The CDR3 runs 12 residues. The V gene's germline CDR1 is SGDLS and CDR2 YYNGEE. Trimming stripped 3 bases from V and 6 bases from J, with 10 bases between. The CDR3, as DNA: TGTGCCAGCAGCGCCGGAGATGGCGAGCAGTACTTC. It encodes CASSAGDGEQYF.

The CDR3 DNA reads as TGTGCCAGTAGTATAGACCGGACAGTCTCCTACGAGCAGTACTTC. The encoded protein is CASSIDRTVSYEQYF. The chain employs TRBV19 and TRBJ2-7, with a tentative D call TRBD1 (6 bases). V was cut by 0 bases and J by 0 bases, with 9 bases left in between. CDR1 LNHDA and CDR2 SQIVND come from the germline V gene (reference sequence). The CDR3 has 15 amino acids.

V usage is TRBV29-1 and J usage is TRBJ2-3; no clear D gene. Germline CDR1 reads SQVTM; CDR2 reads ANQGSEA. The CDR3 spans 14 residues. V was clipped by 5 bases and J by 5 bases, with 17 bases between them. This CDR3 is CSVQVRELVDTQYF. The CDR3 DNA follows: TGCAGCGTTCAGGTTAGGGAACTTGTAGATACGCAGTATTTT.

At least ten counts were recorded for this clonotype. The J gene is TRBJ2-7, the V gene TRBV11-2; 8 bases are a match to TRBD1. Germline CDR1 and CDR2: SGHAT and FQNNGV. Trimming took 3 bases from V and 4 from J; bases not matched to a gene: 2. The CDR3 is 13 amino acids. The CDR3 spells CASSFRDRYEQYF. The CDR3, as DNA: TGTGCCAGCAGCTTCCGGGACAGGTACGAGCAGTACTTC.

This chain connects TRBV15 to TRBJ2-5, with D possibly TRBD2 on 5 matching bases. This CDR3 region has 14 residues. Per the germline V gene, CDR1 is LNHNV and CDR2 is YYDKDF (reference sequence). V was cut by 1 base and J by 5 bases, with 11 bases left in between. CDR3 coding DNA: TGTGCCACCAGCAGAGTGAGGGCTCGGGAGACCCAGTACTTC. This gives the protein CATSRVRARETQYF.